The 16 T cell receptor beta chains below come from one sample, sequenced in a study of vaccination effects on CD4 cells after COVID-19. Sequenced by immunoSEQ multiplex PCR; TCRdb stores in-frame clones only, minus some. The data show 20,000 to 25,000 clones, with roughly 73% seen just once and roughly 27% held by the top ten. ViraFEST expansion of antigen-specific CD4+ T cells with viral peptide pools preceded sequencing. Between days 10 and 11 of culture, CD4+ T cells were separated out. Vaccine recipients lacked prior SARS-CoV-2 infection and had negative nucleocapsid antibodies. Antigen specificity for these receptors is unknown. Sequenced material: CD4+ T cells from PBMCs cultured with HCoV-NL63 spike peptides, taken before COVID-19 vaccination. These receptors were taken from a human donor who received a COVID-19 vaccine.

The rearrangement links TRBV4-3 to TRBJ1-6, with D perhaps TRBD1 (5 bases). Germline lookup yields CDR1 LGHNA and CDR2 YSLEER. The CDR3 sequence is 15 residues long. V was shortened by 0 bases and J by 7 bases, with 10 bases between the two germline ends. The CDR3 protein is CASSQDGQGNSPLHF. Here the CDR3 DNA reads TGCGCCAGCAGCCAAGATGGGCAGGGAAATTCACCCCTCCACTTT.

This clone was observed once. This rearrangement joins TRBV6-2 or TRBV6-3 to TRBJ1-2, with 9 bases fitting TRBD1. The germline V gene has CDR1 MNHEY and CDR2 SVGEGT. This CDR3 is built from 13 residues. V gave up 5 bases and J gave up 7 bases; unmatched junction bases: 5. This CDR3 reads CASSLDRGAGYTF. CDR3 bases: TGTGCCAGCAGTCTGGACAGGGGCGCTGGCTACACCTTC.

There are a few counts of this clone. The chain employs TRBV24-1 and TRBJ2-7; 10 nucleotides match TRBD2. The CDR3 has 14 amino acids. Germline values: CDR1 KGHDR, CDR2 SFDVKD. Trimming cost V 6 bases and J 7 bases; bases outside gene matches: 8. CDR3 nucleotides: TGTGCCACCAGTTCTAGCGGGAGTATTGGGGAGCAGTACTTC. Protein product: CATSSSGSIGEQYF.

The chain carries TRBV21-1 and TRBJ2-1; the D call TRBD1 from the table was never checked on the DNA. TRBV21-1 is a recognized pseudogene. The CDR3 runs to 14 residues. In DNA form, the CDR3 reads TGTGCCAGCAGCATTCAGGCCGTAAACAATGAGCAGTTCTTC. Translation: CASSIQAVNNEQFF.

This chain uses TRBV5-1 with TRBJ2-5; 10 nucleotides line up with TRBD1. Germline V lookup: CDR1 SGHRS, CDR2 YFSETQ. V lost 3 bases and J lost 3; bases outside the gene matches: 2. The length of the CDR3 is 14 residues. The CDR3, as DNA: TGCGCCAGCAGCTCCGGGACAGGGGAAGAGACCCAGTACTTC. This translates into CASSSGTGEETQYF. The full variable domain, completed using reference TRBV5-1 and TRBJ2-5, is KAGVTQTPRYLIKTRGQQVTLSCSPISGHRSVSWYQQTPGQGLQFLFEYFSETQRNKGNFPGRFSGRQFSNSRSEMNVSTLELGDSALYLCASSSGTGEETQYFGPGTRLLVL.

This chain connects TRBV7-2 to TRBJ2-1; D gene uncertain. From germline, CDR1 is SGHTA and CDR2 FQGNSA. Trimming pared 2 bases from V and 0 bases from J, leaving 5 bases between. This CDR3 has 14 amino acids. For the CDR3, the DNA is TGTGCCAGCAGCTTACTACTCTCCTACAATGAGCAGTTCTTC. Its translation is CASSLLLSYNEQFF.

This chain joins TRBV10-3 and TRBJ1-2; 7 bases align to TRBD1. V lost 9 bases to trimming and J lost 8 bases; unmatched junction nucleotides: 9. Germline loops: CDR1 ENHRY, CDR2 SYGVKD. The CDR3 consists of 12 residues. CDR3: CAMAGQSNGYTF. In DNA, the CDR3 is TGTGCCATGGCGGGACAGAGTAACGGCTACACCTTC.

This clone was observed a handful of times. The chain links TRBV5-4 to TRBJ1-2; no clear D gene. CDR3 length: 13 residues. CDR1 is SGHNT and CDR2 is YYREEE in the germline V gene (reference sequence). Trimming took off 10 bases at V and 0 bases at J, with 13 bases between the two ends. As DNA, the CDR3 is TGTGCCGGAGGACGGAACTCTAACTATGGCTACACCTTC. This codes for CAGGRNSNYGYTF.

The rearrangement joins TRBV28 to TRBJ2-3; TRBD2 is a possible D gene (5 bases). The CDR3 is 14 residues long. Germline V gene sequence: CDR1 MDHEN, CDR2 SYDVKM. V was cut by 7 bases and J by 1 base, with 12 bases left in between. The CDR3 loop reads CASTLRSGTDTQYF. The CDR3 DNA is TGTGCCAGCACCCTTCGTAGCGGCACAGATACGCAGTATTTT.

The chain has TRBV7-2 and TRBJ1-1; D call uncertain. The CDR3 extends over 13 amino acids. V shed 1 base and J shed 3 bases, with 6 bases lying between them. Germline V gene data show CDR1 as SGHTA and CDR2 as FQGNSA. The DNA for the CDR3 is TGTGCCAGCAGCTTAGGGCGGTACACTGAAGCTTTCTTT. This translates into CASSLGRYTEAFF.

V usage is TRBV10-1 and J usage is TRBJ2-7; TRBD1 agrees at 9 bases. CDR1 and CDR2 from the germline V gene are WNHNN and SYGVQD (reference sequence). V lost 5 bases to trimming and J lost 0 bases; unmatched junction nucleotides: 8. The CDR3 runs to 16 residues. The DNA of the CDR3 is TGCGCCAGCAGTCCCCCGGACAGGGGCCGCTCCTACGAGCAGTACTTC. Translation gives CASSPPDRGRSYEQYF.

This clone turned up a few times. V usage is TRBV4-2 and J usage is TRBJ2-6, with D tentatively TRBD2 (5 bases). Trimming cost V 0 bases and J 0 bases, with 6 bases left between them. The germline gives CDR1 LGHNA, CDR2 YNFKEQ. The CDR3 has 16 residues. The CDR3 region has the DNA TGTGCCAGCAGCCAAGAGGGGAGCTCTGGGGCCAACGTCCTGACTTTC. It specifies CASSQEGSSGANVLTF.

The V and J genes are TRBV13 and TRBJ2-1; 10 bases map to TRBD1. V was clipped by 5 bases and J by 1 base; unmatched bases: 2. Looked up from germline, CDR1 is PRHDT and CDR2 is FYEKMQ (reference sequence). The CDR3 runs 15 residues. The chain's CDR3 is CASSTDRGSYNEQFF. The CDR3 nucleotides are TGTGCCAGCAGCACGGACAGGGGGTCCTACAATGAGCAGTTCTTC.

This chain connects TRBV30 to TRBJ2-1; 7 positions match TRBD1. The CDR3 runs to 15 residues. Trimming removed 3 bases from V and 1 base from J; junction bases left unmatched: 6. From germline, CDR1 is GTSNPN and CDR2 SVGIG (reference sequence). The CDR3 DNA is TGTGCCTGGAGAGAGAGACAGGGTTCCTACAATGAGCAGTTCTTC. Protein product: CAWRERQGSYNEQFF.

The J gene is TRBJ2-7, the V gene TRBV6-2 or TRBV6-3, with TRBD2 identical over 9 bases. The CDR3 sequence is 17 residues long. The V gene's germline CDR1 is MNHEY and CDR2 SVGEGT. The V segment lost 6 bases and the J segment 2 bases; nucleotides outside the gene matches: 14. CDR3 nucleotide sequence: TGTGCCAGCAGCCCACTGAAGCTACGCGGGAGGGCCTACGAGCAGTACTTC. Residues: CASSPLKLRGRAYEQYF.

In this sample, this clone turned up once. The chain uses TRBV7-9 and TRBJ2-3; no reliable D call. Germline-derived CDR1 and CDR2 are SEHNR and FQNEAQ (reference sequence). The V and J ends lost 4 bases and 0 bases respectively, with 8 bases between them. This CDR3 is 14 amino acids long. In DNA, the CDR3 is TGTGCCAGCAGCTCCGATCTAAGCACAGATACGCAGTATTTT. Translated, it gives CASSSDLSTDTQYF.